These 19 T cell receptor beta chains share one sample of origin, sequenced in a study of cytomegalovirus exposure and HLA in healthy donors. Assay used: immunoSEQ multiplex PCR; TCRdb lists only in-frame clones, some missing. The sample shows under 100,000 clones, 80% to 85% of them seen only once. The source material was PBMCs. The source of these receptors is a woman aged 18-30 years in good health and CMV-seropositive.

The rearrangement uses TRBV7-9 and TRBJ2-1; possibly TRBD2 for D (6 bases). The CDR3 covers 15 residues. Germline loops: CDR1 SEHNR, CDR2 FQNEAQ (reference sequence). V gave up 0 bases and J gave up 4 bases, with 10 bases separating them. The CDR3 here is CASSLAGLDYNEQFF. Written as DNA, the CDR3 is TGTGCCAGCAGCTTAGCGGGACTCGATTACAATGAGCAGTTCTTC.

A single count supports this clone. The chain uses TRBV5-6 and TRBJ1-3; D ambiguous. Germline V gene data show CDR1 as SGHDT and CDR2 as YYEEEE. Trimming removed 4 bases from V and 0 bases from J, with 11 bases in between. The CDR3 sequence is 15 residues long. The CDR3 reads CASSPNAGSGNTIYF. In DNA, the CDR3 is TGTGCCAGCAGCCCCAATGCAGGCTCTGGAAACACCATATATTTT.

The chain employs TRBV11-2 and TRBJ1-2; 9 positions match TRBD1. The CDR3 has 14 amino acids. Germline-derived CDR1 and CDR2 are SGHAT and FQNNGV. With 0 bases clipped from V and 7 bases from J, the junction kept 3 bases outside the gene matches. CDR3 region: CASSLDQDRGGYTF. The CDR3 nucleotides read TGTGCCAGCAGCTTAGACCAGGACAGGGGTGGCTACACCTTC.

The V and J genes are TRBV6-5 and TRBJ2-2, with D perhaps TRBD1 (6 bases). The CDR3 spans 11 residues. In germline, CDR1 is MNHEY, CDR2 SVGAGI. V was pared by 5 bases and J by 15 bases, with 13 bases between. The CDR3, as DNA: TGTGCCAGCAGTGCTGACAGGTTGTTGTTTTTT. This encodes CASSADRLLFF.

The V call is TRBV28, the J call TRBJ1-1, with a possible D match to TRBD1 (5 bases). Trimming left V 6 bases short and J 0 bases short, with 8 bases between. Germline V gives CDR1 MDHEN, CDR2 SYDVKM. CDR3 length equals 13 residues. The CDR3 region has the DNA TGTGCCAGCAGAAGGGGTATGAACACTGAAGCTTTCTTT. It encodes CASRRGMNTEAFF.

The chain links TRBV7-3 to TRBJ2-3, with unresolved D. The V and J ends lost 5 bases and 2 bases respectively, with 11 bases between them. Germline V gene data show CDR1 as SGHTA and CDR2 as FQGTGA. The CDR3 has 14 residues. The CDR3: CASSPQFSTDTQYF. In nucleotides, the CDR3 is TGTGCCAGCAGCCCTCAGTTCTCCACAGATACGCAGTATTTT.

This chain links TRBV25-1 with TRBJ2-2; 11 positions match TRBD2. V lost 4 bases to trimming and J lost 1 base; unmatched junction nucleotides: 2. Looked up from germline, CDR1 is MGHDK and CDR2 is SYGVNS. The CDR3 extends over 16 amino acids. CDR3: CASSGTSGRNTGELFF. CDR3 coding DNA: TGTGCCAGCAGTGGGACTAGCGGGCGGAACACCGGGGAGCTGTTTTTT.

The CDR3 DNA reads TGTGCCAGCAGCCCCTTGAACACTGAAGCTTTCTTT. Protein: CASSPLNTEAFF. The chain is built from TRBV7-6 and TRBJ1-1, with D hard to call. Per germline, CDR1 SGHVS and CDR2 FNYEAQ. The CDR3 has 12 amino acids. Trimming stripped 5 bases from V and 0 bases from J, with 4 bases between.

The chain employs TRBV5-6 and TRBJ1-2, with 7 bases fitting TRBD1. Per germline, CDR1 SGHDT and CDR2 YYEEEE. The CDR3 runs 14 residues. Trimming at V came to 2 bases and at J to 4 bases, leaving 5 bases not matched to a gene. CDR3 bases: TGTGCCAGCAGCTTACTCGACAGGGTCTATGGCTACACCTTC. Protein: CASSLLDRVYGYTF.

This chain links TRBV7-6 with TRBJ1-3; tentative D call: TRBD1 (5 bases). Trimming cost V 6 bases and J 0 bases, with 12 bases left between them. Germline assignment: CDR1 SGHVS and CDR2 FNYEAQ. This CDR3 region has 15 residues. The CDR3 spells CASRRDSNSGNTIYF. The CDR3 DNA follows: TGTGCCAGCAGACGTGACAGTAACTCTGGAAACACCATATATTTT. Full variable domain (outside the CDR3, taken from reference TRBV7-6 and TRBJ1-3): GAGVSQSPRYKVTKRGQDVALRCDPISGHVSLYWYRQALGQGPEFLTYFNYEAQQDKSGLPNDRFSAERPEGSISTLTIQRTEQRDSAMYRCASRRDSNSGNTIYFGEGSWLTVV.

This chain connects TRBV7-7 to TRBJ2-1, with 13 positions matching TRBD2. There are 17 residues in the CDR3. V was clipped by 1 base and J by 7 bases; unmatched bases: 7. Germline V CDR1 and CDR2: SSHAT, FNYEAQ (reference sequence). The CDR3 protein is CASSLGATSGGDNEQFF. Here the CDR3 DNA reads TGTGCCAGCAGCTTAGGGGCCACTAGCGGGGGGGATAATGAGCAGTTCTTC.

This chain connects TRBV6-5 to TRBJ1-2, with 7 bases identical to TRBD1. The length of the CDR3 is 14 residues. V dropped 4 bases and J dropped 4; count of bases not matched to a gene: 6. CDR1 is MNHEY and CDR2 is SVGAGI in the germline V gene. CDR3 region: CASSFRQGLYGYTF. The CDR3 coding sequence is TGTGCCAGCAGTTTCCGACAGGGCCTCTATGGCTACACCTTC.

The rearrangement joins TRBV28 to TRBJ1-3; possibly TRBD1 for D (5 bases). V shed 5 bases and J shed 0 bases, with 8 bases lying between them. The CDR3 contains 14 residues. Germline V lookup: CDR1 MDHEN, CDR2 SYDVKM. The CDR3 nucleotides are TGTGCCAGCAGTGGCGGGGGCTCTGGAAACACCATATATTTT. Protein sequence: CASSGGGSGNTIYF.

The chain joins TRBV6-1 to TRBJ2-1; 9 bases match TRBD2. The V segment lost 2 bases and the J segment 10 bases; nucleotides outside the gene matches: 9. CDR1 MNHNS and CDR2 SASEGT come from the germline V gene. CDR3 size: 15 residues. The CDR3 region is CASSEMGASGEEQFF. The CDR3 region has the DNA TGTGCCAGCAGTGAAATGGGGGCTAGCGGGGAGGAGCAGTTCTTC.

This chain joins TRBV27 and TRBJ2-2, with a possible D match to TRBD1 (6 bases). The CDR3 has 14 residues. V shed 8 bases and J shed 4 bases, with 14 bases lying between them. In germline, CDR1 is MNHEY, CDR2 SMNVEV (reference sequence). Written as DNA, the CDR3 is TGTGCCAGCCCCCGTGACAGGAGCACCGGGGAGCTGTTTTTT. Translated, it gives CASPRDRSTGELFF.

This rearrangement joins TRBV4-1 to TRBJ2-7, with TRBD2 matching 10 bases. Germline V gene sequence: CDR1 MGHRA, CDR2 YSYEKL. Trimming removed 5 bases from V and 2 bases from J; junction bases left unmatched: 18. The CDR3 runs 19 residues. The chain's CDR3 is CASSTGDRRASGGTYEQYF. Written as DNA, the CDR3 is TGCGCCAGCAGCACCGGGGACAGGCGTGCTAGCGGGGGTACCTACGAGCAGTACTTC.

This sequence joins TRBV5-1 and TRBJ2-1; TRBD2 aligns across 11 bases. The CDR3 loop spans 18 amino acids. The J segment lost 8 bases and the V segment lost 4 bases, leaving 17 bases of the junction unmatched. Germline lookup yields CDR1 SGHRS and CDR2 YFSETQ. This chain's CDR3 is CASSAPSGGTPGRDEQFF. The CDR3 DNA is TGCGCCAGCAGCGCACCTAGCGGGGGGACCCCCGGGAGAGATGAGCAGTTCTTC.

The chain has TRBV6-5 and TRBJ2-7, with 8 positions matching TRBD1. Germline V gene sequence: CDR1 MNHEY, CDR2 SVGAGI. This CDR3 region has 15 residues. After removal of 0 bases from V and 5 bases from J, the junction contained 6 bases not matched to a gene. In DNA form, the CDR3 reads TGTGCCAGCAGTTACTCCCCGGGACAGGTAAACGAGCAGTACTTC. Amino acids: CASSYSPGQVNEQYF.

The chain joins TRBV2 to TRBJ1-1; 7 bases agree with TRBD1. The junction had 9 bases not matched to a gene; V was cut back by 7 bases and J by 7 bases. The V gene's germline CDR1 is SNHLY and CDR2 FYNNEI. The CDR3 loop spans 13 amino acids. DNA for the CDR3: TGTGCCAGCATTCGGGACAGCACTTTTGAAGCTTTCTTT. Protein product: CASIRDSTFEAFF.